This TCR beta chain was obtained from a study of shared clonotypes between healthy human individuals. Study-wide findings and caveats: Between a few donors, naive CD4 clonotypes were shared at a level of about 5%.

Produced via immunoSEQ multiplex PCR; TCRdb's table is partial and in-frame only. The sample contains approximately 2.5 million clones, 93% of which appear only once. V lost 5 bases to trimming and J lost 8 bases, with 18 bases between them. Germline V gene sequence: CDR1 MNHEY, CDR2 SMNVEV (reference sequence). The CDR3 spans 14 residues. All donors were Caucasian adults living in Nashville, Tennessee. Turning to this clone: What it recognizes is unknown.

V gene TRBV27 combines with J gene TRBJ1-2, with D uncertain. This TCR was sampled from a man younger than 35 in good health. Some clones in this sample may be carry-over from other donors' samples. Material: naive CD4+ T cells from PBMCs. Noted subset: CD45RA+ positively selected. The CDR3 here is CASSRKMTGWGYTF. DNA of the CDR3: TGTGCCAGCAGTCGTAAAATGACCGGTTGGGGCTACACCTTC.